The next 29 T cell receptor beta chains were all read from a single sample in a study of blood T cells in healthy people across ages. Next came a second PCR, run for roughly 6 to 11 cycles, which used a sample-barcoded 5' primer along with a J-beta primer mix. TCRdb re-called the 5' RACE reads through MiXCR, storing one row per CDR3 protein. The sample has about 780,000 distinct CDR3 sequences, roughly 25% seen once. This sample was also put to use in a study of T cells of mothers and their children.

The specimen was blood. These receptors were collected from a boy younger than 18 in good health.

This clonotype was seen more than once but under ten times. This chain joins TRBV3-1 and TRBJ2-7; tentatively, D is TRBD1 or TRBD2 (6 bases each). The CDR3 sequence is 17 residues long. Per the germline V gene, CDR1 is LGHDT and CDR2 is YNNKEL (reference sequence). V gave up 3 bases and J gave up 7 bases, with 25 bases separating them. CDR3 bases: TGTGCCAGCAGCCAGTTCAGACGGGGGCCAAGGGGTTCGGAGCAGTACTTC. Encoded protein: CASSQFRRGPRGSEQYF.

CDR3 in amino acids: CSATPDSGGDNEQFF. The CDR3 nucleotides are TGCAGTGCTACTCCCGACAGCGGGGGGGACAATGAGCAGTTCTTC. This chain uses TRBV20-1 with TRBJ2-1; 10 bases are shared with TRBD2. CDR1 DFQATT and CDR2 SNEGSKA come from the germline V gene (reference sequence). This CDR3 spans 15 amino acids. The V gene end was trimmed by 4 bases and the J gene end by 5 bases; junction bases not matched to a gene: 8.

The CDR3 DNA reads as TGTGCCACCAGTGATGGGACAGGGCCCGAGCAGTACTTC. Its translation: CATSDGTGPEQYF. The V gene is TRBV24-1, the J gene TRBJ2-7; 9 nucleotides agree with TRBD1. This CDR3 has 13 residues. J gave up 6 bases and V 3 bases, and 2 bases lay outside the gene matches. The germline V gene encodes CDR1 KGHDR and CDR2 SFDVKD.

In its sample, this clonotype was seen a few times. This chain connects TRBV4-1 to TRBJ2-5; D not certain. This CDR3 has 16 residues. V lost 1 base, J lost 0 bases, and 12 bases lay in between. The germline V gene encodes CDR1 MGHRA and CDR2 YSYEKL. The CDR3 DNA is TGCGCCAGCAGCCAAGTGAGTAGGTGGAACCAAGAGACCCAGTACTTC. As protein: CASSQVSRWNQETQYF.

Only a few counts were recorded for this clonotype. V and J are TRBV28 and TRBJ2-7; D gene unclear. Trimming removed 1 base from V and 5 bases from J, with 9 bases in between. The CDR3 consists of 13 residues. Per germline, CDR1 MDHEN and CDR2 SYDVKM. CDR3 nucleotide sequence: TGTGCCAGCAGTTTATTATCTGGCAACGAGCAGTACTTC. Translated, it gives CASSLLSGNEQYF.

V is TRBV20-1 and J is TRBJ2-1; D is ambiguous. V lost 2 bases and J lost 5, with 13 bases in between. This CDR3 comprises 14 residues. CDR1 is DFQATT, CDR2 SNEGSKA, per germline (reference sequence). CDR3 sequence (DNA): TGCAGTGCTAGATTCGTGGACCTAGACAATGAGCAGTTCTTC. Its protein is CSARFVDLDNEQFF.

The genes are TRBV20-1 and TRBJ2-1; 10 nucleotides line up with TRBD2. Trimming took 5 bases from V and 3 from J; bases not matched to a gene: 7. Germline assignment: CDR1 DFQATT and CDR2 SNEGSKA (reference sequence). The CDR3 loop spans 15 amino acids. The CDR3 loop reads CSAGLLAGIYNEQFF. CDR3 coding DNA: TGCAGTGCTGGCCTACTAGCGGGAATCTACAATGAGCAGTTCTTC.

This clonotype occurred a few times. A read error may account for a junction end that differs from germline. This chain connects TRBV5-1 to TRBJ2-1; D is possibly TRBD1 (6 bases). The germline V gene encodes CDR1 SGHRS and CDR2 YFSETQ. The CDR3 runs 13 residues. CDR3 nucleotide sequence: TGCGCCAGCAGGGACAGAGAATACAATGAGCAGATCTTC. This codes for CASRDREYNEQIF.

This clonotype was observed a handful of times. The V call is TRBV2, the J call TRBJ2-2; D call uncertain. V lost 7 bases and J lost 6, with 18 bases in between. Germline-derived CDR1 and CDR2 are SNHLY and FYNNEI. This CDR3 comprises 15 residues. CDR3 sequence reads: CASTESGKTAGELFF. For the CDR3, the DNA is TGTGCCAGCACAGAGTCTGGGAAGACGGCCGGGGAGCTGTTTTTT.

CDR3: CSVVDRFYGYTF. The CDR3 bases are TGCAGCGTGGTGGACAGGTTCTATGGCTACACCTTC. The chain combines TRBV29-1 with TRBJ1-2, with TRBD1 matching 7 bases. V lost 6 bases and J lost 4; bases outside the gene matches: 5. This CDR3 is 12 amino acids long. Germline V CDR1 and CDR2: SQVTM, ANQGSEA.

The chain is built from TRBV5-5 and TRBJ2-7, with a tentative D call TRBD1 (6 bases). CDR3 length: 15 amino acids. Trimming left V 4 bases short and J 0 bases short, with 14 bases between. The V gene's germline CDR1 is SGHKS and CDR2 YYEKEE (reference sequence). DNA of the CDR3: TGTGCCAGCAGCACAGGGCCCACGGGCTCCTACGAGCAGTACTTC. As protein: CASSTGPTGSYEQYF.

V is TRBV27 and J is TRBJ2-7; D uncertain. This CDR3 is 15 amino acids long. Germline lookup yields CDR1 MNHEY and CDR2 SMNVEV (reference sequence). The germline V and J ends were trimmed by 0 bases and 0 bases, with 9 bases remaining between them. The CDR3 spells CASSLSVGYSYEQYF. The CDR3 region has the DNA TGTGCCAGCAGTTTATCAGTCGGGTACTCCTACGAGCAGTACTTC.

This clonotype appeared a few times. The V gene is TRBV12-3 or TRBV12-4, the J gene TRBJ2-3; maybe TRBD1 (6 bases). V dropped 5 bases and J dropped 8 bases, with 17 bases sitting between them. CDR3 length: 14 amino acids. This CDR3 is CASSARRQESTQYF. In DNA form, the CDR3 reads TGTGCCAGCAGTGCCCGCCGACAGGAATCTACGCAGTATTTT.

This clonotype was recorded a few times. The V gene is TRBV10-3, the J gene TRBJ2-5; D tentatively reads TRBD1 or TRBD2 (7 bases each). V was cut by 3 bases and J by 2 bases, with 13 bases left in between. Per the germline V gene, CDR1 is ENHRY and CDR2 is SYGVKD. There are 15 residues in the CDR3. DNA for the CDR3: TGTGCCATCAGTGATAGGGGGCGGGGGCAAGAGACCCAGTACTTC. Translation: CAISDRGRGQETQYF.

This clonotype was seen repeatedly, ten times or more. The CDR3 sequence is CAWSAVGGTGGFGEQYF. CDR3 sequence (DNA): TGTGCCTGGAGCGCCGTTGGAGGGACAGGGGGGTTCGGCGAGCAGTACTTC. The genes are TRBV30 and TRBJ2-5; 11 bases agree with TRBD1. The end of the DNA is better explained by TRBJ2-7, so the J call may be wrong. Germline lookup yields CDR1 GTSNPN and CDR2 SVGIG (reference sequence). The CDR3 contains 17 residues.

The chain recombines TRBV5-1 with TRBJ2-1, with 7 nucleotides matching TRBD2. The germline gives CDR1 SGHRS, CDR2 YFSETQ. V shed 6 bases, J shed 8 bases, and the junction held 35 bases outside the gene matches. The CDR3 sequence is 22 residues long. CDR3 sequence (DNA): TGCGCCAGCATCCTGGGACGGAGCGCTGGACTAGGCTTAATCCCGTGGCGCGATGAGCAGTTCTTC. Protein sequence: CASILGRSAGLGLIPWRDEQFF.

The genes are TRBV20-1 and TRBJ2-5; a weak D match, TRBD2 (5 bases). The better agreement between TRBJ2-7 and the DNA end casts doubt on the J call. Germline V gives CDR1 DFQATT, CDR2 SNEGSKA (reference sequence). This CDR3 contains 14 residues. The DNA of the CDR3 is TGCAGTGCCAAGTCTAGGACTTCGACCTACGAGCAGTACTTC. It encodes CSAKSRTSTYEQYF.

The gene calls are TRBV12-3 or TRBV12-4 and TRBJ1-2, with D possibly TRBD1 on 6 matching bases. V was pared by 2 bases and J by 3 bases, with 13 bases between. The CDR3 has 15 amino acids. CDR3 in DNA: TGTGCCAGCAGTTTACGGGGGCCAGTACACTATGGCTACACCTTC. As protein: CASSLRGPVHYGYTF.

Only a few counts were recorded for this clonotype. The V and J genes are TRBV10-3 and TRBJ2-5; TRBD1 might be the D (5 bases). The tail of the sequence fits TRBJ2-7 better, so the J call may be wrong. This CDR3 has 15 residues. Germline CDR1 reads ENHRY; CDR2 reads SYGVKD. CDR3 bases: TGTGCCATCAGTGAGTCGACTGGACACTACTACGAGCAGTACTTC. Protein: CAISESTGHYYEQYF.

The chain combines TRBV30 with TRBJ2-3; possible D gene TRBD2, 6 bases. Germline V gene lookup returns CDR1 GTSNPN and CDR2 SVGIG (reference sequence). CDR3 length equals 13 residues. V lost 4 bases, J lost 3 bases, and 11 bases lay in between. CDR3: CAWNPRGTDTQYF. The DNA for the CDR3 is TGTGCCTGGAATCCGCGGGGTACAGATACGCAGTATTTT. The full variable domain, rest sourced from reference TRBV30 and TRBJ2-3, is SQTIHQWPATLVQPVGSPLSLECTVEGTSNPNLYWYRQAAGRGLQLLFYSVGIGQISSEVPQNLSASRPQDRQFILSSKKLLLSDSGFYLCAWNPRGTDTQYFGPGTRLTVL.

The chain is built from TRBV20-1 and TRBJ2-3; perhaps TRBD2 as D (5 bases). V was cut by 5 bases and J by 4 bases, with 16 bases left in between. CDR1 DFQATT and CDR2 SNEGSKA come from the germline V gene (reference sequence). This CDR3 has 14 residues. Written as DNA, the CDR3 is TGCAGTGCTTCCCTGACGGGAATTTCAGATACGCAGTATTTT. It codes for CSASLTGISDTQYF.

This rearrangement joins TRBV10-3 to TRBJ2-7; 15 nucleotides line up with TRBD2. The CDR3 runs to 17 residues. With 3 bases clipped from V and 3 bases from J, the junction kept 6 bases outside the gene matches. Germline V gives CDR1 ENHRY, CDR2 SYGVKD. DNA for the CDR3: TGTGCCATCAGTGACCATGGGACTAGCGGGGGGTTCTACGAGCAGTACTTC. Translating it yields CAISDHGTSGGFYEQYF.

This chain joins TRBV6-5 and TRBJ2-5; 8 nucleotides match TRBD1. The DNA end is more similar to TRBJ2-1, so the J call may be wrong. This CDR3 is built from 13 residues. Germline CDR1 MNHEY, CDR2 SVGAGI. The CDR3 bases are TGTGCCAGCAGTACAGGGGGTAAGAATGAGCAGTTCTTC. It specifies CASSTGGKNEQFF.

This chain links TRBV18 with TRBJ2-1; 9 nucleotides match TRBD2. V shed 6 bases and J 5 bases; nucleotides not matched to a gene: 5. Germline-derived CDR1 and CDR2 are KGHSH and LQKENI. The CDR3 loop spans 14 amino acids. CDR3 sequence reads: CASSNSGGDNEQFF. The CDR3 DNA reads TGTGCCAGCTCGAATAGCGGGGGAGACAATGAGCAGTTCTTC.

The rearrangement uses TRBV11-2 and TRBJ2-1; D unresolved. This CDR3 contains 16 residues. Germline CDR1 is SGHAT and CDR2 is FQNNGV. Trimming pared 6 bases from V and 0 bases from J, leaving 15 bases between. DNA of the CDR3: TGTGCCAGCAGTATAAGCATCTTGAGCTCCTACAATGAGCAGTTCTTC. Protein product: CASSISILSSYNEQFF.

In its sample, this clonotype was seen many times. The gene calls are TRBV27 and TRBJ2-1, with D possibly matching TRBD2 (7 bases). The length of the CDR3 is 16 residues. Looked up from germline, CDR1 is MNHEY and CDR2 is SMNVEV (reference sequence). Deletions cut 6 bases from V and 0 bases from J, with 15 bases between. CDR3 coding DNA: TGTGCCAGCAGCGCCGGGGGGACAAGCTCCTACAATGAGCAGTTCTTC. Translated: CASSAGGTSSYNEQFF.

The V gene is TRBV6-5, the J gene TRBJ2-3, with D possibly TRBD2 on 5 matching bases. Looked up from germline, CDR1 is MNHEY and CDR2 is SVGAGI. This CDR3 has 13 residues. Trimming took 4 bases from V and 0 from J, leaving 5 bases between them. The CDR3 loop reads CASSWRSTDTQYF. For the CDR3, the DNA is TGTGCCAGCAGTTGGAGGAGCACAGATACGCAGTATTTT.

This sequence joins TRBV7-9 and TRBJ2-4; 9 nucleotides line up with TRBD1. CDR3 length: 14 residues. J was trimmed by 15 bases and V by 3 bases; bases with no gene match: 12. Germline loops: CDR1 SEHNR, CDR2 FQNEAQ (reference sequence). DNA of the CDR3: TGTGCCAGCAGCTTTCCGGGACAGGGCGAAGAGGGGTACTTC. Residues: CASSFPGQGEEGYF.

This clonotype was counted between two and nine times. CDR3 nucleotide sequence: TGCAGTGCTTCGCGGGGACAGGTTGTCGAGCAGTTCTTC. Its protein product is CSASRGQVVEQFF. This chain joins TRBV20-1 and TRBJ2-1, with 8 bases lining up with TRBD1. This CDR3 is built from 13 residues. The germline V gene has CDR1 DFQATT and CDR2 SNEGSKA (reference sequence). The junction had 10 bases not matched to a gene; V was cut back by 5 bases and J by 10 bases.